This TCR beta chain was found in a study of cytomegalovirus exposure and HLA in healthy donors. The wider study: In terms of ancestry, the Caucasian-associated cluster contained about 81% of the 300 to 400 genotyped donors.

The V segment lost 3 bases and the J segment 7 bases; nucleotides outside the gene matches: 7. This CDR3 has 15 residues. Germline values: CDR1 KGHSH, CDR2 LQKENI. The PCR contained 60 Vbeta and 13 Jbeta primers. Using immunoSEQ multiplex PCR, the repertoire was profiled, and TCRdb retains in-frame clones only, with some absent. This table holds about 98,000 clones, approximately 78% found once. This sequence was found in a man between 40 and 49 years old in good health and CMV-seronegative. The chain joins TRBV18 to TRBJ2-1, with 9 bases matching TRBD1. Input material: PBMCs. CDR3 in DNA: TGTGCCAGCTCACCGGGGGGACAGGGTAGTAATGAGCAGTTCTTC. Its protein is CASSPGGQGSNEQFF.